This T cell receptor (delta chain) appears in the sequencing data of a study of gamma-delta T cells after stem cell transplantation. V lost 2 bases and J lost 4; bases outside the gene matches: 28. The CDR3 has 22 residues. Germline CDR1 and CDR2: TVYSNPD and GDNSRS (reference sequence). TCRdb re-called the RT-PCR reads using CATT. The data show about 570 delta-chain clones, 15% to 20% seen once. This clone was observed a handful of times. With a far larger clone one base away, a read error is the likely cause. Sequencing input: gamma-delta T cells. The V call is TRDV3, the J call TRDJ1; TRDD3 aligns across 13 bases. This TCR was recovered from a human donor. It is not recorded whose cells these are; they may come from a transplant donor. CDR3 protein: CAFETRITFPTTGGYGRDKLIF. The CDR3 DNA reads TGTGCCTTTGAGACCAGGATCACCTTCCCGACCACTGGGGGATACGGACGCGATAAACTCATCTTT.